The clone carrying this TCR beta chain was seen only once. The data originate from a study of blood T cell repertoires in COVID-19. The wider study: PBMCs, B-cell-depleted T cells, or T cells were the source of the cDNA or gDNA that made up the material.

Deletions cut 10 bases from V and 5 bases from J, with 14 bases between. The germline gives CDR1 MDHEN, CDR2 SYDVKM. This CDR3 region has 12 residues. Assay: immunoSEQ multiplex PCR; the TCRdb copy retains only in-frame clones and omits some. The sample records roughly 260,000 clones, roughly 82% being singletons. The origin of this receptor is a woman aged 65 to 85 with acute or convalescent COVID-19. The sequenced material came from peripheral blood. V is TRBV28 and J is TRBJ2-5; tentatively, D is TRBD1 (7 bases). CDR3 in DNA: TGTGCCACCCAGGGGGGTCGGGAGACCCAGTACTTC. Its translation is CATQGGRETQYF.